This T cell receptor beta chain was profiled in a study of technical replicates of blood from several donors. Germline-derived CDR1 and CDR2 are MNHEY and SVGAGI. This CDR3 spans 15 amino acids. V dropped 0 bases and J dropped 3; count of bases not matched to a gene: 4. Measured with immunoSEQ multiplex PCR; TCRdb has only the in-frame clones, and not every one. The repertoire holds 44,000 or so clones, with about 93% as singletons. V usage is TRBV6-5 and J usage is TRBJ2-7; 8 nucleotides agree with TRBD2. Material for sequencing was PBMCs. This clonotype was sampled from a human donor in good health. Some clones in this sample may be carry-over from other donors' samples. The CDR3 spells CASSYSSSGVYEQYF. Written as DNA, the CDR3 is TGTGCCAGCAGTTACTCGAGTAGCGGGGTCTACGAGCAGTACTTC.